A single TCR beta chain is shown here with its context. Participants' own reports of clinical history determined their cohort assignment. Original analysis: Amplified reference gene primers provided the basis for estimating nucleated cell counts. Only in-frame clones appear in the TCRdb table, and some are missing; sequencing was by immunoSEQ multiplex PCR. The V and J calls and the clone size are those of that table, but D and trimming were determined from the DNA. There are 200,000 or so clones in the sample; roughly 89% occur only once, and 3% to 4.5% lies in the top ten. These data belong to a study of blood T cell repertoires in COVID-19. Study-wide context: Samples came from the United States, Italy and Spain, spanning acute and convalescent COVID-19. PBMCs, B-cell-depleted T cells, or T cells provided the cDNA or gDNA that made up the material.

Germline CDR1 and CDR2: LGHNA and YSLEER. The CDR3 has 17 amino acids. Trimming pared 4 bases from V and 1 base from J, leaving 16 bases between. The specimen was PBMCs or T cells enriched from blood (not recorded which). The receptor's source is a woman aged 40 to 49 with acute COVID-19. The chain carries TRBV4-3 and TRBJ2-2; weak D call: TRBD1 (6 bases). This CDR3 is CASSLRALQGNTGELFF. The CDR3 DNA reads TGCGCCAGCAGCCTACGCGCCTTACAGGGGAACACCGGGGAGCTGTTTTTT.